Each of the 14 T cell receptor beta chains below was sequenced from the same sample in a study of regulatory T cells in long-lasting Graves disease. The authors built TCR beta libraries using iRepertoire HTBI primers and Arm-PCR of CDR3 regions. TCRdb independently ran MiXCR on the multiplex PCR reads; one entry per CDR3 protein. The sample contains about 500,000 distinct CDR3 sequences, about 11% of which appear only once. The time point was: newly diagnosed GD, antithyroid drugs for less than 3 months. PBMC-extracted RNA yielded the TCR library. The sample was also linked to a second study, of T cells in Graves' hyperthyroidism and ophthalmopathy.

The sequenced sample was peripheral blood mononuclear cells (PBMCs), obtained at new diagnosis, from a patient treated with antithyroid drugs. The receptors were sampled from a woman under 40 with Graves disease.

This clonotype was seen only a few times. The chain has TRBV6-5 and TRBJ1-2; D not certain. Germline CDR1 is MNHEY and CDR2 is SVGAGI. V lost 8 bases and J lost 3, with 4 bases in between. The CDR3 covers 10 residues. CDR3 DNA sequence: TGTGCCAGCTCTTACTATGGCTACACCTTC. Amino acids: CASSYYGYTF.

This clonotype was counted at least ten times. This chain joins TRBV2 and TRBJ2-3; D uncertain. The CDR3 length is 14 residues. Germline CDR1 reads SNHLY; CDR2 reads FYNNEI. Between the trimmed V and J ends, which lost 2 bases and 6 bases, there was a span of 12 bases. CDR3 protein: CASSEMRTADTQYF. The DNA of the CDR3 is TGTGCCAGCAGTGAAATGAGGACGGCCGATACGCAGTATTTT.

There are a few counts of this clonotype. V is TRBV7-3 and J is TRBJ2-1, with TRBD2 identical over 9 bases. Germline assignment: CDR1 SGHTA and CDR2 FQGTGA. V was clipped by 5 bases and J by 6 bases; unmatched bases: 14. The CDR3 totals 17 residues. The CDR3 region has the DNA TGTGCCAGCAGCGGACCTTACGGACTAGCGTGGATCAATGAGCAGTTCTTC. Residues: CASSGPYGLAWINEQFF.

This clonotype was observed many times. V usage is TRBV28 and J usage is TRBJ2-7; 9 bases line up with TRBD1. With V trimmed by 8 bases and J by 7 bases, 15 bases remained unmatched. The CDR3 is made up of 15 amino acids. Germline V gene lookup returns CDR1 MDHEN and CDR2 SYDVKM. The CDR3 loop is CASSFPGQGSREQYF. In nucleotides, the CDR3 is TGTGCCAGCTCCTTCCCGGGACAGGGATCTCGGGAGCAGTACTTC.

The chain couples TRBV20-1 to TRBJ1-3, with D maybe TRBD1 (5 bases). CDR1 and CDR2 from the germline V gene are DFQATT and SNEGSKA (reference sequence). The CDR3 sequence is 14 residues long. The V and J ends lost 7 bases and 1 base respectively, with 14 bases between them. The CDR3 spells CSGQPQGSGNTIYF. In DNA form, the CDR3 reads TGCAGTGGCCAACCCCAGGGATCTGGAAACACCATATATTTT.

Many counts were recorded for this clonotype. This rearrangement joins TRBV30 to TRBJ2-1; D remains ambiguous. Germline CDR1 GTSNPN, CDR2 SVGIG (reference sequence). This CDR3 is 11 amino acids long. V gave up 5 bases and J gave up 0 bases, with 2 bases separating them. CDR3 region: CAWDSYNEQFF. CDR3 nucleotides: TGTGCCTGGGACTCCTACAATGAGCAGTTCTTC.

At least ten counts were recorded for this clonotype. The chain links TRBV30 to TRBJ1-1; 7 bases match TRBD1. The CDR3 sequence is 13 residues long. Trimming took 8 bases from V and 4 from J; bases not matched to a gene: 10. The germline V gene encodes CDR1 GTSNPN and CDR2 SVGIG (reference sequence). The chain's CDR3 is CARSRGSGTEAFF. The CDR3, as DNA: TGTGCCCGATCCAGGGGGTCGGGCACTGAAGCTTTCTTT.

This clonotype was found many times. The rearrangement links TRBV20-1 to TRBJ2-1; possibly TRBD1 for D (5 bases). The V gene lost 0 bases and the J gene lost 5 bases, with 14 bases spanning the gap. The CDR3 length is 15 residues. The V gene's germline CDR1 is DFQATT and CDR2 SNEGSKA (reference sequence). This CDR3 reads CSARDWQGTNNEQFF. The CDR3 DNA reads as TGCAGTGCTAGAGACTGGCAGGGTACTAACAATGAGCAGTTCTTC.

This clonotype has just a few counts. V gene TRBV7-9 combines with J gene TRBJ2-7, with D perhaps TRBD2 (5 bases). Trimming removed 3 bases at V and 1 base at J, with 13 bases between. Germline V gene data show CDR1 as SEHNR and CDR2 as FQNEAQ (reference sequence). CDR3 size: 15 residues. CDR3 coding DNA: TGTGCCAGCAGCTTTGGTCTCGGGGATTCCTACGAGCAGTACTTC. It encodes CASSFGLGDSYEQYF.

Ten or more counts support this clonotype. The gene calls are TRBV12-3 or TRBV12-4 and TRBJ2-2; 14 bases match TRBD2. V trimming: 3 bases; J trimming: 9 bases; junction bases outside the gene matches: 12. The CDR3 covers 18 residues. CDR3 region: CASSFPPGTSGRSRELFF. CDR3 nucleotide sequence: TGTGCCAGCAGTTTCCCCCCCGGGACTAGCGGGAGATCGAGGGAGCTGTTTTTT.

This clonotype has at least ten counts. V gene TRBV6-5 combines with J gene TRBJ2-7; 7 bases are shared with TRBD2. There are 14 residues in the CDR3. V shed 0 bases, J shed 6 bases, and the junction held 5 bases outside the gene matches. Germline-derived CDR1 and CDR2 are MNHEY and SVGAGI. The CDR3 nucleotides are TGTGCCAGCAGTTACTCGAGCGGGACCCTCGAGCAGTACTTC. Translating gives CASSYSSGTLEQYF.

This clonotype was observed at least ten times. The rearrangement uses TRBV6-1 and TRBJ2-7, with D perhaps TRBD1 or TRBD2 (5 bases each). CDR3 length equals 15 residues. Germline CDR1 and CDR2: MNHNS and SASEGT. V was trimmed by 2 bases and J by 13 bases, leaving 24 bases between them. This CDR3 is CASSENKMVNGASYF. The CDR3 DNA reads TGTGCCAGCAGTGAAAATAAGATGGTTAACGGGGCCTCTTACTTC.

A few counts support this clonotype. The V gene is TRBV6-9, the J gene TRBJ1-6, with 7 bases identical to TRBD1. The V gene end was trimmed by 3 bases and the J gene end by 7 bases; junction bases not matched to a gene: 6. The CDR3 covers 15 residues. The germline V gene has CDR1 MNHGY and CDR2 SVAAGI. CDR3 sequence: CASSYTRDSNSPLHF. Written as DNA, the CDR3 is TGTGCCAGCAGTTACACCCGGGACAGCAATTCACCCCTCCACTTT.

This sequence joins TRBV20-1 and TRBJ1-4, with unresolved D. V was shortened by 3 bases and J by 8 bases, with 16 bases between the two germline ends. Germline-derived CDR1 and CDR2 are DFQATT and SNEGSKA (reference sequence). This CDR3 has 14 amino acids. The CDR3 here is CSARAAQFGEKLFF. The CDR3 nucleotides are TGCAGTGCTAGGGCAGCCCAGTTTGGCGAAAAACTGTTTTTT.